These 7 T cell receptor beta chains share one sample of origin, sequenced in a study of shared clonotypes between healthy human individuals. This table comes from immunoSEQ multiplex PCR, and its TCRdb copy is limited to in-frame clones, with some not included. The sample carries millions of clones, just over 90% recorded once. Sequenced: naive CD4+ T cells sorted from blood. This sample's subset: CD45RA+ positively selected. The source is a man younger than 30 in good health.

As for this clone: Other DNA sequences within the sample encode an identical CDR3. The V call is TRBV7-2, the J call TRBJ2-5; D gene unclear. Germline V gene lookup returns CDR1 SGHTA and CDR2 FQGNSA. Between the trimmed V and J ends, which lost 1 base and 1 base, there was a span of 10 bases. CDR3 size: 15 residues. The CDR3 DNA sequence: TGTGCCAGCAGCTTAGGGGGTATAGTCCAAGAGACCCAGTACTTC. Translated, it gives CASSLGGIVQETQYF.

This clone was counted a single time. V gene TRBV5-1 combines with J gene TRBJ1-1, with TRBD1 matching over 11 bases. Losses at the gene ends were 4 bases for V and 6 bases for J; bases not matched to a gene: 11. This CDR3 comprises 16 residues. CDR1 and CDR2 (germline): SGHRS, YFSETQ. The CDR3 reads CASSILPGQGVPEAFF. The CDR3 bases are TGCGCCAGCAGCATCCTTCCGGGACAGGGGGTCCCTGAAGCTTTCTTT.

This clone has a single count. V and J are TRBV11-2 and TRBJ2-7; the D gene could be TRBD1 or TRBD2 (5 bases each). V lost 5 bases, J lost 2 bases, and 13 bases lay in between. Germline CDR1 SGHAT, CDR2 FQNNGV. The CDR3 spans 14 residues. The CDR3 sequence is CASSQGTLAYEQYF. In DNA form, the CDR3 reads TGTGCCAGCAGCCAGGGAACACTAGCCTACGAGCAGTACTTC. Filled out from reference TRBV11-2 and TRBJ2-7, the complete variable domain reads EAGVAQSPRYKIIEKRQSVAFWCNPISGHATLYWYQQILGQGPKLLIQFQNNGVVDDSQLPKDRFSAERLKGVDSTLKIQPAKLEDSAVYLCASSQGTLAYEQYFGPGTRLTVT.

The chain is built from TRBV9 and TRBJ2-5; tentatively, D is TRBD1 (6 bases). Per germline, CDR1 SGDLS and CDR2 YYNGEE. V was trimmed by 3 bases and J by 1 base, leaving 16 bases between them. The CDR3 is made up of 16 amino acids. The CDR3 reads CASSEGVGKFQETQYF. The CDR3, as DNA: TGTGCCAGCAGCGAGGGGGTGGGGAAGTTCCAAGAGACCCAGTACTTC.

This clone appeared once. V usage is TRBV7-9 and J usage is TRBJ1-2, with 8 bases lining up with TRBD1. This CDR3 region has 16 residues. Unmatched junction bases numbered 7, after V lost 0 bases and J lost 4 bases. The germline V gene encodes CDR1 SEHNR and CDR2 FQNEAQ (reference sequence). This CDR3 reads CASSLAGQGAGYGYTF. CDR3 bases: TGTGCCAGCAGCTTAGCGGGGCAGGGGGCCGGCTATGGCTACACCTTC.

This rearrangement joins TRBV29-1 to TRBJ2-5, with D possibly called TRBD1 or TRBD2 (6 bases each). The DNA end is more similar to TRBJ2-7, so the J call may be wrong. Germline V gene lookup returns CDR1 SQVTM and CDR2 ANQGSEA. The CDR3 sequence is 14 residues long. The CDR3 DNA reads as TGCAGCGTTGTTTCGGGGGCCCTTGGGTACGAGCAGTACTTC. It translates to CSVVSGALGYEQYF.

This chain joins TRBV12-5 and TRBJ2-1; the D gene could be TRBD1 or TRBD2 (5 bases each). The CDR3 contains 15 residues. The V gene's germline CDR1 is LGHNT and CDR2 FRNRAP. Trimming stripped 6 bases from V and 2 bases from J, with 14 bases between. This chain's CDR3 is CASGPGTLAYNEQFF. CDR3 sequence (DNA): TGTGCTAGTGGACCCGGGACCCTGGCCTACAATGAGCAGTTCTTC.